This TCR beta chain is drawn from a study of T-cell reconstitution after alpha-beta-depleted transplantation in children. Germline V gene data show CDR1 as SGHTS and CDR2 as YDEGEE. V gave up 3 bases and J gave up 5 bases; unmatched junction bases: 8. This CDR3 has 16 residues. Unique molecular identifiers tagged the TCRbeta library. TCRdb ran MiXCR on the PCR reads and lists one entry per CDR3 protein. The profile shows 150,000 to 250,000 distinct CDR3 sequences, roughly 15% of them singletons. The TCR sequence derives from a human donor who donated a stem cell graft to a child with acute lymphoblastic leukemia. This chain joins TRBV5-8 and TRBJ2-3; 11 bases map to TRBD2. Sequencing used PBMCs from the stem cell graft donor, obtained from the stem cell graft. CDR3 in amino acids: CASSSSTSGGGDTQYF. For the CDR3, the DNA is TGTGCCAGCAGCTCCTCCACTAGCGGGGGAGGAGATACGCAGTATTTT.